Listed here are 22 T cell receptor beta chains from one sample, sequenced in a study of blood T cell repertoires in COVID-19. Produced via immunoSEQ multiplex PCR; TCRdb's table is partial and in-frame only. The sample yields about 160,000 clones, 80% to 90% seen once. The sequenced material came from peripheral blood. Receptors were obtained from a man between 65 and 79 years old with acute or convalescent COVID-19.

This sequence joins TRBV28 and TRBJ1-5; 9 positions agree with TRBD1. J gave up 0 bases and V 5 bases, and 14 bases lay outside the gene matches. CDR1 is MDHEN, CDR2 SYDVKM, per germline. This CDR3 has 19 amino acids. Here the CDR3 DNA reads TGTGCCAGCAGTCCCCTCGGGACAGGGACCTCCACTAGCAATCAGCCCCAGCATTTT. This gives the protein CASSPLGTGTSTSNQPQHF.

This clone was seen a handful of times. This chain connects TRBV7-2 to TRBJ1-4; tentatively, D is TRBD1 (6 bases). This CDR3 contains 15 residues. V lost 5 bases and J 2 bases, leaving 12 bases between the germline ends. Looked up from germline, CDR1 is SGHTA and CDR2 is FQGNSA. CDR3 sequence: CASSNTGMTNEKLFF. In nucleotides, the CDR3 is TGTGCCAGCAGCAACACAGGGATGACTAATGAAAAACTGTTTTTT.

This clone was counted many times. CDR3 amino acids: CASSQGSGTVLSPLHF. Here the CDR3 DNA reads TGTGCCAGCAGCCAAGGATCCGGGACAGTTCTCTCACCCCTCCACTTT. This chain connects TRBV3-1 (or the pseudogene TRBV3-2) to TRBJ1-6, with 7 nucleotides matching TRBD1. Germline assignment: CDR1 LGHDT and CDR2 YNNKEL (reference sequence). This CDR3 spans 16 amino acids. The ends lost 1 base at V and 10 bases at J; junction bases unmatched: 10.

V gene TRBV6-6 combines with J gene TRBJ1-5; 7 bases map to TRBD1. Germline values: CDR1 MNHNY, CDR2 SVGAGI (reference sequence). V trimming: 7 bases; J trimming: 4 bases; junction bases outside the gene matches: 7. The CDR3 has 14 residues. The CDR3 is CASTRDRSNQPQHF. The CDR3 region has the DNA TGTGCCAGCACCAGGGACAGATCTAATCAGCCCCAGCATTTT.

V is TRBV27 and J is TRBJ2-3, with 10 bases fitting TRBD2. This CDR3 has 14 amino acids. Germline lookup yields CDR1 MNHEY and CDR2 SMNVEV (reference sequence). J lost 2 bases, V lost 10 bases, and 6 bases had no gene match. This CDR3 is CATRGTSVTDTQYF. The DNA of the CDR3 is TGTGCCACCAGAGGGACTAGCGTCACAGATACGCAGTATTTT.

This clone showed up just a few times. The gene calls are TRBV24-1 and TRBJ1-2; 8 bases are shared with TRBD1. CDR1 KGHDR and CDR2 SFDVKD come from the germline V gene. The CDR3 is 15 residues long. Trimming at V came to 2 bases and at J to 3 bases, leaving 4 bases not matched to a gene. DNA for the CDR3: TGTGCCACCAGTGATTCGAGGACAGGGTACTATGGCTACACCTTC. Translating it yields CATSDSRTGYYGYTF.

The genes are TRBV6-6 and TRBJ1-5; D gene unclear. V lost 2 bases to trimming and J lost 3 bases, with 8 bases between them. CDR1 and CDR2 (germline): MNHNY, SVGAGI (reference sequence). The CDR3 sequence is 14 residues long. CDR3 protein: CASSYPTVNQPQHF. The CDR3 DNA follows: TGTGCCAGCAGTTACCCAACGGTCAATCAGCCCCAGCATTTT.

V gene TRBV4-3 combines with J gene TRBJ1-2, with 9 nucleotides matching TRBD1. CDR3 length equals 14 residues. Germline loops: CDR1 LGHNA, CDR2 YSLEER. V was clipped by 4 bases and J by 4 bases; unmatched bases: 4. The CDR3 spells CASSPGQGPYGYTF. The CDR3 bases are TGCGCCAGCAGCCCGGGACAGGGACCCTATGGCTACACCTTC.

This sequence joins TRBV28 and TRBJ2-7; D uncertain. The CDR3 runs 14 residues. Germline CDR1 MDHEN, CDR2 SYDVKM. V was pared by 1 base and J by 0 bases, with 7 bases between. Here the CDR3 reads CASSLYGNSYEQYF. CDR3 nucleotide sequence: TGTGCCAGCAGTTTATATGGCAACTCCTACGAGCAGTACTTC.

This clone was seen only a few times. The J gene is TRBJ2-7, the V gene TRBV9; a weak D match, TRBD2 (6 bases). V gave up 0 bases and J gave up 6 bases, with 13 bases separating them. This CDR3 is 14 amino acids long. In germline, CDR1 is SGDLS, CDR2 YYNGEE. The CDR3 sequence is CASSVGLVSTEQYF. CDR3 nucleotide sequence: TGTGCCAGCAGCGTAGGACTAGTCTCTACCGAGCAGTACTTC.

V is TRBV7-3 and J is TRBJ2-2; 9 nucleotides line up with TRBD2. Losses at the gene ends were 2 bases for V and 5 bases for J; bases not matched to a gene: 6. This CDR3 has 16 amino acids. Germline values: CDR1 SGHTA, CDR2 FQGTGA. The DNA for the CDR3 is TGTGCCAGCAGCTTAGGCGGGAGGGCCGCGACCGGGGAGCTGTTTTTT. This gives the protein CASSLGGRAATGELFF.

This chain links TRBV6-5 with TRBJ1-5, with 9 bases lining up with TRBD1. From germline, CDR1 is MNHEY and CDR2 SVGAGI. This CDR3 region has 14 residues. V trimming: 6 bases; J trimming: 6 bases; junction bases outside the gene matches: 6. The CDR3 sequence: CASSLDRGGQPQHF. CDR3 sequence (DNA): TGTGCCAGCAGCTTGGACAGGGGCGGTCAGCCCCAGCATTTT.

The rearrangement joins TRBV4-1 to TRBJ1-2; D is unclear. From germline, CDR1 is MGHRA and CDR2 YSYEKL. Trimming took off 0 bases at V and 8 bases at J, with 13 bases between the two ends. This CDR3 has 14 amino acids. The CDR3 is CASSQELSGYGYTF. CDR3 nucleotide sequence: TGCGCCAGCAGCCAAGAACTCTCGGGTTACGGCTACACCTTC.

This clone was seen only a few times. The chain is built from TRBV4-3 and TRBJ2-1; the match to TRBD2 covers 10 bases. The CDR3 covers 16 residues. Germline V gene lookup returns CDR1 LGHNA and CDR2 YSLEER. J lost 7 bases, V lost 0 bases, and 6 bases had no gene match. The CDR3 loop reads CASSQETAGGVNEQFF. The CDR3 nucleotides are TGCGCCAGCAGCCAAGAGACAGCGGGAGGGGTTAATGAGCAGTTCTTC.

The J gene is TRBJ1-6, the V gene TRBV6-5; 10 nucleotides match TRBD1. There are 14 residues in the CDR3. The J segment lost 11 bases and the V segment lost 4 bases, leaving 5 bases of the junction unmatched. CDR1 is MNHEY and CDR2 is SVGAGI in the germline V gene. Here the CDR3 DNA reads TGTGCCAGCAGTTCAGACAGGGGGCTAACACCCCTCCACTTT. Translating gives CASSSDRGLTPLHF.

The J gene is TRBJ2-1, the V gene TRBV9, with 8 bases lining up with TRBD2. V trimming: 0 bases; J trimming: 2 bases; junction bases outside the gene matches: 1. Germline V gene lookup returns CDR1 SGDLS and CDR2 YYNGEE. This CDR3 has 15 residues. CDR3 sequence: CASSVGLAPYNEQFF. The CDR3 DNA is TGTGCCAGCAGCGTAGGACTAGCGCCCTACAATGAGCAGTTCTTC.

This chain links TRBV27 with TRBJ2-3, with 10 bases fitting TRBD2. There are 17 residues in the CDR3. The trim removed 2 bases at V and 2 bases at J, leaving 7 bases unmatched. Germline V gene sequence: CDR1 MNHEY, CDR2 SMNVEV (reference sequence). The DNA of the CDR3 is TGTGCCAGCAGTTTACCGGGGACTAGCGACAACACAGATACGCAGTATTTT. This gives the protein CASSLPGTSDNTDTQYF.

The V and J genes are TRBV7-9 and TRBJ2-1; maybe TRBD2 (5 bases). The CDR3 has 17 residues. V lost 5 bases to trimming and J lost 0 bases, with 17 bases between them. The germline gives CDR1 SEHNR, CDR2 FQNEAQ (reference sequence). This chain's CDR3 is CASSPTTPSTSYNEQFF. DNA of the CDR3: TGTGCCAGCAGCCCGACTACCCCCTCAACCTCCTACAATGAGCAGTTCTTC.

Written as DNA, the CDR3 is TGCGCCAGCAGCTTGGATACTAGCGGGTTTCTGGAGCAGTTCTTC. Protein product: CASSLDTSGFLEQFF. The chain couples TRBV5-1 to TRBJ2-1; 9 bases are shared with TRBD2. The CDR3 covers 15 residues. The germline gives CDR1 SGHRS, CDR2 YFSETQ. With V trimmed by 0 bases and J by 10 bases, 8 bases remained unmatched. Full variable domain (rest looked up from reference TRBV5-1 and TRBJ2-1): KAGVTQTPRYLIKTRGQQVTLSCSPISGHRSVSWYQQTPGQGLQFLFEYFSETQRNKGNFPGRFSGRQFSNSRSEMNVSTLELGDSALYLCASSLDTSGFLEQFFGPGTRLTVL.

The rearrangement links TRBV28 to TRBJ1-2; 10 nucleotides agree with TRBD1. CDR1 and CDR2 (germline): MDHEN, SYDVKM. This CDR3 region has 15 residues. The V gene end was trimmed by 5 bases and the J gene end by 5 bases; junction bases not matched to a gene: 8. The CDR3 DNA is TGTGCCAGCAGTGAAACGACAGGGGGCGATTATGGCTACACCTTC. This sequence encodes CASSETTGGDYGYTF.

This rearrangement joins TRBV27 to TRBJ2-1; no definite D call. V shed 3 bases and J shed 6 bases, with 6 bases lying between them. Germline V lookup: CDR1 MNHEY, CDR2 SMNVEV (reference sequence). This CDR3 has 12 amino acids. The CDR3 loop reads CASSFRGNEQFF. For the CDR3, the DNA is TGTGCCAGCAGTTTCAGAGGCAATGAGCAGTTCTTC.

The rearrangement joins TRBV15 to TRBJ2-7; 9 bases map to TRBD2. The CDR3 runs 16 residues. Germline loops: CDR1 LNHNV, CDR2 YYDKDF (reference sequence). The junction had 4 bases not matched to a gene; V was cut back by 0 bases and J by 1 base. The DNA of the CDR3 is TGTGCCACCAGCAGAGATCGCGGGAGGGGGTCCTACGAGCAGTACTTC. This codes for CATSRDRGRGSYEQYF.